This TCR beta chain was identified during a study of cytomegalovirus exposure and HLA in healthy donors. Overall study findings and caveats: A later analysis showed TCR association rates differing by HLA locus, peaking at DRB1 and lowest at HLA-C.

With 60 Vbeta and 13 Jbeta primers, the PCR was carried out. Profiling relied on immunoSEQ multiplex PCR, and the TCRdb table lists in-frame clones only, not all of them. The repertoire includes about 100,000 clones, more than 60% of them detected once, and roughly 5.6% sits in the top ten. Germline V gene data show CDR1 as SGHNT and CDR2 as YENEEA. V was trimmed by 1 base and J by 5 bases, leaving 12 bases between them. The length of the CDR3 is 15 residues. Of note for this clone: Its matching antigen is unknown.

This receptor was identified in a female donor in good health and CMV-seropositive. Specimen: PBMCs. The chain links TRBV11-3 to TRBJ2-1; tentatively, D is TRBD2 (5 bases). CDR3 sequence reads: CASSLVASGNNEQFF. The CDR3 DNA sequence: TGTGCCAGCAGCTTAGTAGCGAGTGGGAACAATGAGCAGTTCTTC. Full variable domain (missing parts from reference TRBV11-3 and TRBJ2-1): EAGVVQSPRYKIIEKKQPVAFWCNPISGHNTLYWYLQNLGQGPELLIRYENEEAVDDSQLPKDRFSAERLKGVDSTLKIQPAELGDSAVYLCASSLVASGNNEQFFGPGTRLTVL.